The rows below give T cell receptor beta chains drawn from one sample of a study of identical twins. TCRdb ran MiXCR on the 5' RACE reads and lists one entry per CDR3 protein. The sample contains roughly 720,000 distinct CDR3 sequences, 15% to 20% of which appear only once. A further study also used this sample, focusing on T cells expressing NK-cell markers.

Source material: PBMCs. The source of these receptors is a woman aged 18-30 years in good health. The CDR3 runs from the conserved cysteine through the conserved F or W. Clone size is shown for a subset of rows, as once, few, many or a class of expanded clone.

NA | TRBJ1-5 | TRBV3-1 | CASSQDYHGYSNQPQHF
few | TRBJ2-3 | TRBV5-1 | CASSLSGAGHGYSTDTQYF
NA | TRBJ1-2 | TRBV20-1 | CSAPGQGDYGYTF
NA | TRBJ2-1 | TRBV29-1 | CSVAGTSGRGSGNEQFF
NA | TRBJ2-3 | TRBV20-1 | CRIAGGTDTQYF
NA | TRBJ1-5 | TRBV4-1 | CASSRRTGGWSNQPQHF
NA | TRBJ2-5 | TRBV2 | CASNGRMQETQYF
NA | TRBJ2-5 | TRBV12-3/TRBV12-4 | CASSPILATQYF
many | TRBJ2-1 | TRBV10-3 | CAISASGGADNEQFF
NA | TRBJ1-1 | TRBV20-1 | CSARVRQWTGEAFF
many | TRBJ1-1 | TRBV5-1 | CASSLADTEAFF
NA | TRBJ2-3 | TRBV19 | CASGRFGDTDTQYF
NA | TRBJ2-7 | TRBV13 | CASSSRSPTTGAEQYF
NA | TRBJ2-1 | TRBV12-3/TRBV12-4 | CASSFRSLPFF
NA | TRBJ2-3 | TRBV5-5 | CASSDLPSDTQYF
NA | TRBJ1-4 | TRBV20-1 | CSAVDRGSTNEKLFF
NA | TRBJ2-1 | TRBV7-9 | CASSPPGLAQFF
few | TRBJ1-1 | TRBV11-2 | CASSPRRGSKYPEAFF
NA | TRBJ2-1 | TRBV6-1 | CASCARAYNEQFF
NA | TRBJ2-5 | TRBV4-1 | CASSPPLWAETQYF
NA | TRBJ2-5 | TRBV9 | CASSVEDRWVAETQYF
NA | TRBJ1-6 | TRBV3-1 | CASSQVRGGSPLHF
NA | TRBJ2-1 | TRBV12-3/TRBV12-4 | CASTTLAGGDRHHNEQFF
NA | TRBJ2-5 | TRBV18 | CASSPLDQSETQYF
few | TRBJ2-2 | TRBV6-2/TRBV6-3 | CASSSERERTGELFF
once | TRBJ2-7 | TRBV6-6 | CASSYGLTYEQYF
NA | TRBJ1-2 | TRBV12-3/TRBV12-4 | CASSFLGAGYTF
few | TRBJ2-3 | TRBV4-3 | CASSPLGGGDTQYF
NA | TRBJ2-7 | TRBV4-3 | CASSQDTYGSSYEQYF
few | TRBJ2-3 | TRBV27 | CASSPWSPDTQYF
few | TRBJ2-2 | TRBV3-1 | CASSRTGTGRTGELFF
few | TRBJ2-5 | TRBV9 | CASSVAQETQYF
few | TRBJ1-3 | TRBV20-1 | CSASDGTAGNTIYF
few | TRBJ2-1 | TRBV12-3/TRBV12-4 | CASSSGLAGVYEQFF
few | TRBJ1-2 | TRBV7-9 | CASSPAGGWGYTF
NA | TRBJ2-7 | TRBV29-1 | CSVEAQGVGEQYF
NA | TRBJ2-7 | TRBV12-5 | CASGSGTGVDEQYF
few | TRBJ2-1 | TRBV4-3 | CASSQLAGGEQFF
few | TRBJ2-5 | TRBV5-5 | CASSLSRAGKETQYF
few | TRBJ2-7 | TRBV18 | CASSLAGGRLGEQYF
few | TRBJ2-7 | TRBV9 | CASSVGLGGGLEQYF
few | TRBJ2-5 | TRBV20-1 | CSASVLADQETQYF
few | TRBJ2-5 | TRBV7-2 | CASSRTGVVAETQYF
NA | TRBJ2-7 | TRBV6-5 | CASSYTGTGMNEQYF
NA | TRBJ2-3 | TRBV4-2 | CASSLRTSGGATDTQYF
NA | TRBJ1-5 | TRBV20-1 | CSARTPSGNQPQHF
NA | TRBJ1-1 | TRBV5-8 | CASSYHPTGGAGAFF
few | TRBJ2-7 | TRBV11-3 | CASSFDRGATYEQYF
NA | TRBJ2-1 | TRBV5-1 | CASSQTLSGTNDEQFF
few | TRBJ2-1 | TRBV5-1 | CASSAPGQGHNEQFF
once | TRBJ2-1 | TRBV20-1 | CSADLARHNEQFF